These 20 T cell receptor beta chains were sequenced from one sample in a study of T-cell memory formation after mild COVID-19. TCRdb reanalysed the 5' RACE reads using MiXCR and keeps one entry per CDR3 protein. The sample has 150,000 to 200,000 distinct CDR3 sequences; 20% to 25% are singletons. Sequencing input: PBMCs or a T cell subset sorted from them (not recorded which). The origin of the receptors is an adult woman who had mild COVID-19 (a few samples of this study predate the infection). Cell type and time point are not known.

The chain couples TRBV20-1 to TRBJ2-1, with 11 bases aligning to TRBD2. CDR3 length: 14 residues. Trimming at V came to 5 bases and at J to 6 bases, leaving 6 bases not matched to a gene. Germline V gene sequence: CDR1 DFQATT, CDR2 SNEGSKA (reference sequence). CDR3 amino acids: CSAVSGGAGNEQFF. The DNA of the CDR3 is TGCAGTGCTGTTAGCGGGGGGGCCGGCAATGAGCAGTTCTTC.

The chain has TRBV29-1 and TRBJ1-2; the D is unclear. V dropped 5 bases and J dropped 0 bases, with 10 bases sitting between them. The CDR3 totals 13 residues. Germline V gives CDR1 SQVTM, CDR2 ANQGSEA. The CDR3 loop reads CSVPQSTNYGYTF. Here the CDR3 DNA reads TGCAGCGTTCCCCAGAGCACTAACTATGGCTACACCTTC. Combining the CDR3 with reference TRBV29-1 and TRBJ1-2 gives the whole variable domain SAVISQKPSRDICQRGTSLTIQCQVDSQVTMMFWYRQQPGQSLTLIATANQGSEATYESGFVIDKFPISRPNLTFSTLTVSNMSPEDSSIYLCSVPQSTNYGYTFGSGTRLTVV.

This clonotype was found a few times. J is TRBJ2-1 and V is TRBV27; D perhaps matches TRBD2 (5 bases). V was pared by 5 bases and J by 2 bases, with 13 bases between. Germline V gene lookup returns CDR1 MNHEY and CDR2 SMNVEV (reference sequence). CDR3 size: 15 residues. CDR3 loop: CASSLLTNAYNEQFF. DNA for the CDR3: TGTGCCAGCAGTCTCCTGACTAATGCCTACAATGAGCAGTTCTTC.

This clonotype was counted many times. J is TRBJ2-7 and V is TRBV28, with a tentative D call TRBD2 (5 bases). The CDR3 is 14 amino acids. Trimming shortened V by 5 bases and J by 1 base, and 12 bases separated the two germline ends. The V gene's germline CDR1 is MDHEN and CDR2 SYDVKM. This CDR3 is CASSPRTGSYEQYF. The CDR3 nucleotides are TGTGCCAGCAGTCCACGGACGGGATCCTACGAGCAGTACTTC.

The DNA of the CDR3 is TGTGCCAGCAGCGAGGGACTAATCCACGAGCAGTACTTC. Protein product: CASSEGLIHEQYF. The chain carries TRBV5-4 and TRBJ2-7, with 7 bases aligning to TRBD2. Per the germline V gene, CDR1 is SGHNT and CDR2 is YYREEE (reference sequence). V lost 4 bases to trimming and J lost 5 bases; unmatched junction nucleotides: 6. The CDR3 sequence is 13 residues long.

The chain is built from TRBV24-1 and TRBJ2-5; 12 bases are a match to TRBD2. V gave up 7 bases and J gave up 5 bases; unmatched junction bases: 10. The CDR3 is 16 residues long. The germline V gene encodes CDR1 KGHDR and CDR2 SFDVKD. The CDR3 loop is CATSGPSGGAGETQYF. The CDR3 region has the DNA TGTGCCACCAGCGGCCCTAGCGGGGGGGCCGGGGAGACCCAGTACTTC.

CDR3 sequence (DNA): TGTGCCAGCAGTGAATCTTCCAGCTCACCGGACAATGAGCAGTTCTTC. Amino acids: CASSESSSSPDNEQFF. The chain carries TRBV2 and TRBJ2-1; D uncertain. Germline-derived CDR1 and CDR2 are SNHLY and FYNNEI. Trimming pared 2 bases from V and 5 bases from J, leaving 16 bases between. The CDR3 is 16 residues long.

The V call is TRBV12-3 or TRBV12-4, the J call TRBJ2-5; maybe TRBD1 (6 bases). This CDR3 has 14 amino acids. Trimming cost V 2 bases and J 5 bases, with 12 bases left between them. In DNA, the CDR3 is TGTGCCAGCAGTTTATATGGGGGCGCGGAGACCCAGTACTTC. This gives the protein CASSLYGGAETQYF.

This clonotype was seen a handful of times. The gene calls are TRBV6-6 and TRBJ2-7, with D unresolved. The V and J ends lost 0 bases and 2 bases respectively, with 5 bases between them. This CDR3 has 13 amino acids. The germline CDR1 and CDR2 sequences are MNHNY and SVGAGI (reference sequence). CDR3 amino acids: CASSYSSAYEQYF. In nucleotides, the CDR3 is TGTGCCAGCAGTTACTCATCGGCCTACGAGCAGTACTTC.

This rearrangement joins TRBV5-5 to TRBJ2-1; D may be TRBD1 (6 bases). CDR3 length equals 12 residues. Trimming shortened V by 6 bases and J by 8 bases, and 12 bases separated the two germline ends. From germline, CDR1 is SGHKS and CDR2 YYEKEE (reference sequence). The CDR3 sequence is CASTAGVDEQFF. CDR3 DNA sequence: TGTGCCAGCACCGCAGGGGTGGATGAGCAGTTCTTC. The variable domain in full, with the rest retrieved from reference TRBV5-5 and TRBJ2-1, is DAGVTQSPTHLIKTRGQQVTLRCSPISGHKSVSWYQQVLGQGPQFIFQYYEKEERGRGNFPDRFSARQFPNYSSELNVNALLLGDSALYLCASTAGVDEQFFGPGTRLTVL.

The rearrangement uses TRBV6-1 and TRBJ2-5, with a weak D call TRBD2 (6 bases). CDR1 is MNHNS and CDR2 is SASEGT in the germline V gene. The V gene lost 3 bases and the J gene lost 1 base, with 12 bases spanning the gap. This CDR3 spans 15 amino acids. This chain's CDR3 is CASSDGAGTQETQYF. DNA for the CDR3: TGTGCCAGCAGTGATGGTGCGGGGACCCAAGAGACCCAGTACTTC.

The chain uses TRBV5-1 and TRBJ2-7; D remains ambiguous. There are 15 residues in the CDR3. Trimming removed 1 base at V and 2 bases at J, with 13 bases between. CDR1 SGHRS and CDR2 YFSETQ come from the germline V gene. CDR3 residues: CASSLLLEAAYEQYF. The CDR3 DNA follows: TGCGCCAGCAGCTTGTTATTGGAAGCCGCCTACGAGCAGTACTTC.

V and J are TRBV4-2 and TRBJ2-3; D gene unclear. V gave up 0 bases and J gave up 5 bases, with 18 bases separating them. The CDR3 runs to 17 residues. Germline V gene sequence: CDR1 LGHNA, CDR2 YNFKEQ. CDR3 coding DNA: TGTGCCAGCAGCCAAGATATGGCAGGCGAATACGGAGATACGCAGTATTTT. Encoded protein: CASSQDMAGEYGDTQYF.

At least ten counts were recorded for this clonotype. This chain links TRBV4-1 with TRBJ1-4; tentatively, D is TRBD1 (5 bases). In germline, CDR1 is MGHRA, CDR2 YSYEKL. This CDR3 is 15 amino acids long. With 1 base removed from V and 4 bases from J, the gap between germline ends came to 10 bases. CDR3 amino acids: CASSQGYGGNEKLFF. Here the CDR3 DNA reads TGCGCCAGCAGCCAAGGGTACGGGGGTAATGAAAAACTGTTTTTT.

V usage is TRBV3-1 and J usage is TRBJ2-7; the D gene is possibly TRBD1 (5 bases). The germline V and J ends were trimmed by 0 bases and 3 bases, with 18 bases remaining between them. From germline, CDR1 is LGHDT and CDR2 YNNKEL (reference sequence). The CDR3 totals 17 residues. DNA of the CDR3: TGTGCCAGCAGCCAAGACCCTACCGGGCCCAGGGACTACGAGCAGTACTTC. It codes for CASSQDPTGPRDYEQYF.

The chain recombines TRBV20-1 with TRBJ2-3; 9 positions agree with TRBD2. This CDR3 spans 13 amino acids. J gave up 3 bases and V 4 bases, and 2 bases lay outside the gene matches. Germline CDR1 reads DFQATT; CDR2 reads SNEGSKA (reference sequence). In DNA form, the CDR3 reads TGCAGTGCTAATAGCGGGAGAACAGATACGCAGTATTTT. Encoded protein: CSANSGRTDTQYF.

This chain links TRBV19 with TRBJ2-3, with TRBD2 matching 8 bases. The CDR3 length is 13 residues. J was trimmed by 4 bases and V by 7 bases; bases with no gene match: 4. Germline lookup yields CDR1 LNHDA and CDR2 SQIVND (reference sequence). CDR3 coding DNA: TGTGCCAGTAATTGGCGGGGGGCAGATACGCAGTATTTT. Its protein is CASNWRGADTQYF.

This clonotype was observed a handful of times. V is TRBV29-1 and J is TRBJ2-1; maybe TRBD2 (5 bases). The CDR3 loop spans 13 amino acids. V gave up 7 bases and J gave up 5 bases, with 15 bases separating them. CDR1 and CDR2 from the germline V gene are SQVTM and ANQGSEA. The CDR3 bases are TGCAGCGATACGGGAAGTGTGGACAATGAGCAGTTCTTC. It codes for CSDTGSVDNEQFF.

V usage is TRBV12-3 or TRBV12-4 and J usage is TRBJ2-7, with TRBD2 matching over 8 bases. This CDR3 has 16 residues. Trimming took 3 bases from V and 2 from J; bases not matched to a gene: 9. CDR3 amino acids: CASSFPGLVRPYEQYF. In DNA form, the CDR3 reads TGTGCCAGCAGTTTCCCGGGACTAGTTAGACCCTACGAGCAGTACTTC.

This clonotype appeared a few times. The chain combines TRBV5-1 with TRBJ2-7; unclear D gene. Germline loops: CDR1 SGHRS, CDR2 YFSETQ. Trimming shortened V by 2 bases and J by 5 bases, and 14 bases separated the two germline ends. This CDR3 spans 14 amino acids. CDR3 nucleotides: TGCGCCAGCAGCTTCCCGAGTCGGGCCGACGAGCAGTACTTC. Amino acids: CASSFPSRADEQYF. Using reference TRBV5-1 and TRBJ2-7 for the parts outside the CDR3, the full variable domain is KAGVTQTPRYLIKTRGQQVTLSCSPISGHRSVSWYQQTPGQGLQFLFEYFSETQRNKGNFPGRFSGRQFSNSRSEMNVSTLELGDSALYLCASSFPSRADEQYFGPGTRLTVT.